This T cell receptor beta chain was captured by sequencing in a study of glioma-infiltrating T cells. The V gene's germline CDR1 is SGHTA and CDR2 FQGNSA. V lost 5 bases and J 5 bases, leaving 14 bases between the germline ends. The CDR3 is 14 amino acids. Using RNA template, CDR3s of TCR alpha and beta were amplified with iRepertoire arm-PCR. One-step reverse transcription and amplification started from around 100-400 ng of tissue mRNA or PBMC total RNA. TCRdb itself ran the multiplex PCR reads through MiXCR, one entry per CDR3 protein. The sample lists about 99,000 distinct CDR3 sequences; 29% were seen once. The sample holds many counts of this clonotype.

The sequenced material came from glioma tissue, nonneoplastic brain tissue, or PBMCs (not recorded which). The sequence was collected from a human donor with low-grade glioma or glioblastoma, undergoing nonglioma brain surgery, or in good health (not recorded which). The chain combines TRBV7-2 with TRBJ2-3, with D possibly matching TRBD1 (7 bases). CDR3 nucleotide sequence: TGTGCCAGCAGCCAGGGGGACTTTTTAGATACGCAGTATTTT. This encodes CASSQGDFLDTQYF. Together with reference TRBV7-2 and TRBJ2-3, the CDR3 gives the full variable domain: GAGVSQSPSNKVTEKGKDVELRCDPISGHTALYWYRQSLGQGLEFLIYFQGNSAPDKSGLPSDRFSAERTGGSVSTLTIQRTQQEDSAVYLCASSQGDFLDTQYFGPGTRLTVL.